Detailed here is one T cell receptor (beta chain). Antigen unknown. The sample belongs to a study of T cells in Graves' hyperthyroidism and ophthalmopathy. RNA transcripts served as the template for amplifying TCR beta CDR3 regions. First-round RT-PCR targeting the TCR CDR3 was performed with the HTBI primer set. MiXCR was run by TCRdb on the multiplex PCR reads, yielding one entry per CDR3 protein. The sample carries about 320,000 distinct CDR3 sequences, 16% recorded once. Uncontrolled infection, other autoimmune disease, pregnancy or lactation led to exclusion. Germline values: CDR1 SGHAT, CDR2 FQNNGV. V was trimmed by 8 bases and J by 4 bases, leaving 12 bases between them. The CDR3 sequence is 14 residues long. Broader study findings: In the blood, most expanded thyroid clonotypes above 0.001 appeared as well.

Material for sequencing was blood. The clonotype originates from a man aged 25-40 years with Graves' hyperthyroidism. The genes are TRBV11-2 and TRBJ2-6; D not resolved. The CDR3 loop reads CASRSISGANVLTF. CDR3 nucleotide sequence: TGTGCCAGCCGCTCCATCTCCGGGGCCAACGTCCTGACTTTC.